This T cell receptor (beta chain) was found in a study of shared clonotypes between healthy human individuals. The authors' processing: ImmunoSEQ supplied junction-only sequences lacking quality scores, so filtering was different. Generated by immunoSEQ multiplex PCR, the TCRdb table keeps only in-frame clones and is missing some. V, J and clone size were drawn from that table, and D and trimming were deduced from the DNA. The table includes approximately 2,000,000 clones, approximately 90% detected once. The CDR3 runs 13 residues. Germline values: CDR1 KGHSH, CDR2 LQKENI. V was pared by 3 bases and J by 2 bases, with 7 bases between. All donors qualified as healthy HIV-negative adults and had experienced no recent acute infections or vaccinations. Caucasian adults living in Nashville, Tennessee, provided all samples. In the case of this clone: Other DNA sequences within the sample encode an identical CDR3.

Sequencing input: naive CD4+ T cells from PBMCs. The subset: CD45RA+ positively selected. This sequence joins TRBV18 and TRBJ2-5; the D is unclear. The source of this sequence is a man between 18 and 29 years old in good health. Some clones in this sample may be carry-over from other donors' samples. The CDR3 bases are TGTGCCAGCTCACCCTCGAGGCAAGAGACCCAGTACTTC. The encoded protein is CASSPSRQETQYF.